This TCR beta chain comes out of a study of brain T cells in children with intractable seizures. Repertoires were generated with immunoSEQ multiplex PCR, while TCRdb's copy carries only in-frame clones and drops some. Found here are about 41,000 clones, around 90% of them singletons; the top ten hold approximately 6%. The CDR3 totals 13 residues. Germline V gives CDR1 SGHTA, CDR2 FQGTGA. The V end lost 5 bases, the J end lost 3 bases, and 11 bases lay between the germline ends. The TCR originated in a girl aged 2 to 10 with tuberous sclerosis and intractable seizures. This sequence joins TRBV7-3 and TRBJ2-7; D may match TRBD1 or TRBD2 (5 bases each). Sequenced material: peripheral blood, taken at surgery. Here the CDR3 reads CASSRDGYYEQYF. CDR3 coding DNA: TGTGCCAGCAGCCGGGACGGTTACTACGAGCAGTACTTC.